A single sample is the source of the 28 T cell receptor beta chains below, sequenced in a study of control samples from healthy donors and cancer patients. Only in-frame clones appear in the TCRdb table, and some are missing; sequencing was by immunoSEQ multiplex PCR. The sample yields 150,000 to 200,000 clones, around 88% seen once. The specimen was blood. These receptors came from a woman aged 25 to 39 in good health.

This chain uses TRBV2 with TRBJ2-5; D uncertain. Trimming removed 11 bases from V and 2 bases from J, with 21 bases in between. The CDR3 runs to 15 residues. CDR1 and CDR2 (germline): SNHLY, FYNNEI. The CDR3 region has the DNA TGTGCCCTGCGGCCCAAAGACGGTCTACAAGAGACCCAGTACTTC. Protein product: CALRPKDGLQETQYF.

The chain recombines TRBV6-5 with TRBJ2-1; TRBD2 matches 11 bases. V shed 5 bases, J shed 6 bases, and the junction held 6 bases outside the gene matches. This CDR3 comprises 15 residues. CDR1 and CDR2 from the germline V gene are MNHEY and SVGAGI. The CDR3 sequence is CASSPGTSGTNEQFF. The CDR3 DNA reads as TGTGCCAGCAGTCCCGGGACTAGCGGTACCAATGAGCAGTTCTTC.

This clone was detected only a few times. The chain recombines TRBV6-6 with TRBJ2-5; the D is unclear. CDR3 size: 13 residues. CDR1 and CDR2 (germline): MNHNY, SVGAGI (reference sequence). The germline V and J ends were trimmed by 2 bases and 1 base, with 5 bases remaining between them. CDR3 loop: CASSYKVQETQYF. For the CDR3, the DNA is TGTGCCAGCAGTTACAAGGTCCAAGAGACCCAGTACTTC.

The CDR3 here is CASSENIKRQYF. The CDR3 DNA sequence: TGTGCCAGCAGCGAGAACATTAAGAGACAGTACTTC. The chain recombines TRBV7-9 with TRBJ2-5; D is unresolved. The V gene's germline CDR1 is SEHNR and CDR2 FQNEAQ (reference sequence). The V and J ends lost 5 bases and 11 bases respectively, with 15 bases between them. The CDR3 loop spans 12 amino acids.

V gene TRBV9 combines with J gene TRBJ1-2, with 12 positions matching TRBD1. CDR3 length: 16 amino acids. CDR1 and CDR2 from the germline V gene are SGDLS and YYNGEE. J was trimmed by 4 bases and V by 2 bases; bases with no gene match: 6. This chain's CDR3 is CASSVGTGGPTYGYTF. DNA of the CDR3: TGTGCCAGCAGCGTCGGGACAGGGGGCCCGACCTATGGCTACACCTTC.

The V gene is TRBV10-3, the J gene TRBJ1-3, with a possible D match to TRBD1 (6 bases). V shed 3 bases and J shed 4 bases, with 13 bases lying between them. Germline V CDR1 and CDR2: ENHRY, SYGVKD. This CDR3 spans 15 amino acids. The CDR3 DNA reads TGTGCCATCAGTGATTTCGGGGGCACGGGAAACACCATATATTTT. It specifies CAISDFGGTGNTIYF.

J is TRBJ2-6 and V is TRBV7-9; the D is unclear. In germline, CDR1 is SEHNR, CDR2 FQNEAQ (reference sequence). V was clipped by 1 base and J by 2 bases, with 9 bases between them. This CDR3 is built from 16 residues. CDR3: CASSLETGPGANVLTF. Here the CDR3 DNA reads TGTGCCAGCAGCTTAGAAACGGGCCCTGGGGCCAACGTCCTGACTTTC.

V and J are TRBV13 and TRBJ1-1; tentatively, D is TRBD1 (5 bases). Trimming stripped 5 bases from V and 0 bases from J, with 7 bases between. The CDR3 loop spans 13 amino acids. From germline, CDR1 is PRHDT and CDR2 FYEKMQ (reference sequence). This CDR3 is CASSRQLNTEAFF. As DNA, the CDR3 is TGTGCCAGCAGCCGACAGTTGAACACTGAAGCTTTCTTT.

The rearrangement uses TRBV11-1 and TRBJ2-2, with a weak D call TRBD1 (6 bases). CDR1 is SGHAT and CDR2 is FQDESV in the germline V gene (reference sequence). CDR3 length: 16 amino acids. Trimming removed 1 base at V and 2 bases at J, with 11 bases between. In nucleotides, the CDR3 is TGTGCCAGCAGCTTAGACCCGGACAGAAACACCGGGGAGCTGTTTTTT. As protein: CASSLDPDRNTGELFF.

The rearrangement uses TRBV9 and TRBJ2-3; 8 bases map to TRBD1. V dropped 4 bases and J dropped 0; count of bases not matched to a gene: 7. CDR3 length: 16 residues. Per the germline V gene, CDR1 is SGDLS and CDR2 is YYNGEE. The CDR3 DNA reads TGTGCCAGCAGCACCGGGACAGGTTCGAGCACAGATACGCAGTATTTT. Its translation is CASSTGTGSSTDTQYF.

In its sample, this clone was seen once. The gene calls are TRBV5-1 and TRBJ2-1; the match to TRBD2 covers 13 bases. The V gene end was trimmed by 5 bases and the J gene end by 9 bases; junction bases not matched to a gene: 11. This CDR3 is built from 16 residues. Looked up from germline, CDR1 is SGHRS and CDR2 is YFSETQ. This chain's CDR3 is CASSLLGLAGEGEQFF. The CDR3 DNA reads TGCGCCAGCAGTTTACTCGGACTAGCGGGGGAAGGTGAGCAGTTCTTC.

This chain uses TRBV4-1 with TRBJ1-4; TRBD1 aligns across 11 bases. CDR3 length: 20 amino acids. CDR1 is MGHRA and CDR2 is YSYEKL in the germline V gene. J lost 1 base, V lost 0 bases, and 10 bases had no gene match. The CDR3 bases are TGCGCCAGCAGCCAAGATTGGACAGGGGGCGCAAAGGGAACTAATGAAAAACTGTTTTTT. It yields the protein CASSQDWTGGAKGTNEKLFF.

The rearrangement links TRBV15 to TRBJ2-1; D is possibly TRBD1 (6 bases). The ends were cut back, 8 bases at V and 3 bases at J, with 11 bases in the middle. CDR1 is LNHNV and CDR2 is YYDKDF in the germline V gene (reference sequence). The CDR3 consists of 13 residues. CDR3 loop: CATQKDSYNEQFF. The CDR3 DNA sequence: TGTGCCACCCAAAAGGACAGCTACAATGAGCAGTTCTTC.

This chain uses TRBV28 with TRBJ2-5, with 7 bases lining up with TRBD1. This CDR3 comprises 17 residues. Trimming cost V 6 bases and J 5 bases; bases outside gene matches: 18. In germline, CDR1 is MDHEN, CDR2 SYDVKM. The CDR3 DNA is TGTGCCAGCAGGGATGCTGCACAGGGGTTCGGATGGGAGACCCAGTACTTC. Translating it yields CASRDAAQGFGWETQYF.

V and J are TRBV27 and TRBJ2-3; D call uncertain. The CDR3 extends over 13 amino acids. V was pared by 2 bases and J by 3 bases, with 6 bases between. Germline V lookup: CDR1 MNHEY, CDR2 SMNVEV (reference sequence). The chain's CDR3 is CASSLGRTDTQYF. The DNA of the CDR3 is TGTGCCAGCAGTTTAGGTCGGACAGATACGCAGTATTTT.

V gene TRBV7-9 combines with J gene TRBJ2-3; tentatively, D is TRBD1 or TRBD2 (5 bases each). CDR3 length: 14 amino acids. Germline assignment: CDR1 SEHNR and CDR2 FQNEAQ (reference sequence). Trimming pared 5 bases from V and 2 bases from J, leaving 11 bases between. This chain's CDR3 is CASSPGTATDTQYF. The CDR3 region has the DNA TGTGCCAGCAGCCCCGGGACCGCCACAGATACGCAGTATTTT.

This clone was picked up a small number of times. The chain carries TRBV14 and TRBJ1-2; a possible D gene is TRBD1 (6 bases). V lost 3 bases, J lost 3 bases, and 11 bases lay in between. Germline CDR1 reads SGHDN; CDR2 reads FVKESK. The CDR3 totals 14 residues. The CDR3 spells CASSQGHPDYGYTF. CDR3 bases: TGTGCCAGCAGCCAGGGACATCCGGACTATGGCTACACCTTC.

The rearrangement links TRBV28 to TRBJ1-1; D uncertain. CDR1 MDHEN and CDR2 SYDVKM come from the germline V gene. Between the trimmed V and J ends, which lost 5 bases and 1 base, there was a span of 11 bases. This CDR3 is built from 14 residues. The CDR3 loop reads CASSPPPANTEAFF. The CDR3 nucleotides are TGTGCCAGCAGTCCACCTCCCGCGAACACTGAAGCTTTCTTT.

This rearrangement joins TRBV6-5 to TRBJ2-2; D is possibly TRBD1 (5 bases). Germline assignment: CDR1 MNHEY and CDR2 SVGAGI. The CDR3 has 15 residues. Trimming took 4 bases from V and 6 from J, leaving 15 bases between them. CDR3 nucleotides: TGTGCCAGCAGTTTAGTGGCAGGGAAGGCCGGGGAGCTGTTTTTT. Its translation: CASSLVAGKAGELFF.

V is TRBV24-1 and J is TRBJ1-5; D remains unclear. The germline V and J ends were trimmed by 4 bases and 5 bases, with 8 bases remaining between them. Germline CDR1 is KGHDR and CDR2 is SFDVKD. This CDR3 has 13 amino acids. CDR3 residues: CATSDLEDQPQHF. For the CDR3, the DNA is TGTGCCACCAGTGACCTGGAGGATCAGCCCCAGCATTTT.

The V call is TRBV11-3, the J call TRBJ2-2, with 9 nucleotides matching TRBD2. CDR3 length: 15 residues. J was trimmed by 4 bases and V by 5 bases; bases with no gene match: 5. The germline CDR1 and CDR2 sequences are SGHNT and YENEEA. The CDR3 DNA reads as TGTGCCAGCAGCCCTAGCGGGGAACCCACCGGGGAGCTGTTTTTT. It yields the protein CASSPSGEPTGELFF.

The table lists this clone with a few counts. The chain recombines TRBV28 with TRBJ1-5; no reliable D call. Trimming cost V 1 base and J 3 bases, with 7 bases left between them. This CDR3 spans 14 amino acids. Germline CDR1 reads MDHEN; CDR2 reads SYDVKM. This CDR3 reads CASSLLGYNQPQHF. Written as DNA, the CDR3 is TGTGCCAGCAGTTTATTAGGGTACAATCAGCCCCAGCATTTT.

The chain carries TRBV4-1 and TRBJ1-1; maybe TRBD1 (6 bases). CDR3 length: 15 residues. V was shortened by 2 bases and J by 0 bases, with 10 bases between the two germline ends. The germline CDR1 and CDR2 sequences are MGHRA and YSYEKL. CDR3 residues: CASSQSKGVNTEAFF. CDR3 DNA sequence: TGCGCCAGCAGCCAAAGTAAGGGGGTGAACACTGAAGCTTTCTTT.

This clone appeared a few times. The rearrangement links TRBV24-1 to TRBJ1-5, with D perhaps TRBD1 (5 bases). The CDR3 spans 14 residues. The V end lost 0 bases, the J end lost 5 bases, and 7 bases lay between the germline ends. Germline-derived CDR1 and CDR2 are KGHDR and SFDVKD. The CDR3 DNA is TGTGCCACCAGTGATTTGTTGGGGGATCAGCCCCAGCATTTT. Translation gives CATSDLLGDQPQHF.

The chain combines TRBV3-1 (or the pseudogene TRBV3-2) with TRBJ2-2, with TRBD1 as a possible D gene (6 bases). Trimming shortened V by 6 bases and J by 0 bases, and 8 bases separated the two germline ends. The CDR3 is 14 residues long. CDR1 LGHDT and CDR2 YNNKEL come from the germline V gene (reference sequence). For the CDR3, the DNA is TGTGCCAGCAGTTGGACAGCGAACACCGGGGAGCTGTTTTTT. This sequence encodes CASSWTANTGELFF.

The CDR3 sequence: CASSYSLLGDYGYTF. Written as DNA, the CDR3 is TGTGCCAGCAGTTACTCCCTTTTGGGTGACTATGGCTACACCTTC. The V gene is TRBV6-5, the J gene TRBJ1-2; D gene ambiguous. The CDR3 has 15 residues. The germline V and J ends were trimmed by 0 bases and 3 bases, with 11 bases remaining between them. Per germline, CDR1 MNHEY and CDR2 SVGAGI.

The chain carries TRBV30 and TRBJ2-2, with D tentatively TRBD2 (6 bases). The V end was cut by 2 bases, the J end by 3 bases, with 13 bases between. CDR1 GTSNPN and CDR2 SVGIG come from the germline V gene (reference sequence). This CDR3 region has 15 residues. The CDR3 nucleotides are TGTGCCTGGAGTCTGGGGGGTTCGGACACCGGGGAGCTGTTTTTT. It encodes CAWSLGGSDTGELFF.

The CDR3 nucleotides read TGTGCCAGTAGTATTGGGGCGAACACTGAAGCTTTCTTT. This encodes CASSIGANTEAFF. The rearrangement joins TRBV19 to TRBJ1-1, with D maybe TRBD1 (5 bases). V lost 3 bases, J lost 1 base, and 6 bases lay in between. Germline lookup yields CDR1 LNHDA and CDR2 SQIVND (reference sequence). This CDR3 is 13 amino acids long.